A single sample gave rise to the 15 T cell receptor beta chains below, sequenced in a study of blood T cell repertoires in COVID-19. Sequencing used immunoSEQ multiplex PCR; TCRdb keeps in-frame clones, though not all of them. Of over 250,000 clones listed, 80% to 90% are singletons. Material: PBMCs or T cells enriched from blood (not recorded which). The receptor source for this set is a woman between 18 and 30 years old who had recovered from COVID-19.

This sequence joins TRBV20-1 and TRBJ1-2; TRBD1 matches 7 bases. Trimming cost V 4 bases and J 4 bases; bases outside gene matches: 0. Per germline, CDR1 DFQATT and CDR2 SNEGSKA (reference sequence). This CDR3 contains 11 residues. CDR3 sequence: CSATGGYGYTF. The DNA of the CDR3 is TGCAGTGCTACAGGGGGCTATGGCTACACCTTC.

CDR3 region: CASSRLAGGPNNEQFF. The CDR3 DNA sequence: TGTGCCAGCAGCAGGCTAGCGGGGGGGCCTAACAATGAGCAGTTCTTC. This rearrangement joins TRBV5-5 to TRBJ2-1, with 12 bases identical to TRBD2. V lost 4 bases and J lost 5; bases outside the gene matches: 7. Germline values: CDR1 SGHKS, CDR2 YYEKEE (reference sequence). CDR3 length: 16 amino acids.

CDR3 in DNA: TGCGCCAGCAGCCGCGGACAGGGTACTCCCGGGGAGCTGTTTTTT. Its translation is CASSRGQGTPGELFF. The V and J genes are TRBV4-1 and TRBJ2-2; 8 bases map to TRBD1. Looked up from germline, CDR1 is MGHRA and CDR2 is YSYEKL. The CDR3 runs to 15 residues. Losses at the gene ends were 4 bases for V and 6 bases for J; bases not matched to a gene: 7.

The chain employs TRBV5-6 and TRBJ2-2, with D unclear. Per germline, CDR1 SGHDT and CDR2 YYEEEE. This CDR3 has 12 amino acids. Trimming removed 0 bases from V and 6 bases from J, with 3 bases in between. The CDR3 here is CASSLAAGELFF. DNA of the CDR3: TGTGCCAGCAGCTTGGCAGCCGGGGAGCTGTTTTTT.

About this clone itself: The junction does not match germline at one end; this may be a read error. The J gene is TRBJ2-1, the V gene TRBV7-7; maybe TRBD2 (5 bases). Germline CDR1 reads SSHAT; CDR2 reads FNYEAQ (reference sequence). The CDR3 contains 16 residues. The CDR3 sequence: CASSLAPGSSYNEQFF. For the CDR3, the DNA is TGTGCTAGCAGCTTAGCACCGGGGAGCTCCTACAATGAGCAGTTCTTC.

The genes are TRBV24-1 and TRBJ1-2; D is unclear. Trimming stripped 5 bases from V and 7 bases from J, with 13 bases between. The CDR3 is 13 residues long. From germline, CDR1 is KGHDR and CDR2 SFDVKD. Here the CDR3 reads CATSAGEVGGYTF. The CDR3 DNA is TGTGCCACCAGTGCCGGCGAGGTTGGTGGCTACACCTTC.

The chain is built from TRBV10-2 and TRBJ2-2, with a possible D match to TRBD2 (5 bases). The CDR3 extends over 13 amino acids. Germline assignment: CDR1 WSHSY and CDR2 SAAADI. Trimming shortened V by 1 base and J by 13 bases, and 13 bases separated the two germline ends. The CDR3, as DNA: TGCGCCAGCAGTGAGTTGGGAGTATTGGGGCTGTTTTTT. This gives the protein CASSELGVLGLFF.

This sequence joins TRBV29-1 and TRBJ2-5; D gene unclear. The CDR3 extends over 13 amino acids. The germline gives CDR1 SQVTM, CDR2 ANQGSEA. Trimming removed 4 bases at V and 3 bases at J, with 12 bases between. The CDR3 sequence: CSVALFVEETQYF. DNA of the CDR3: TGCAGCGTTGCCCTGTTCGTCGAAGAGACCCAGTACTTC.

The chain uses TRBV4-1 and TRBJ2-1; 8 positions match TRBD2. Germline V CDR1 and CDR2: MGHRA, YSYEKL. The V and J ends lost 0 bases and 0 bases, in that order; junction bases with no gene match: 16. This CDR3 is 21 amino acids long. The CDR3 DNA is TGCGCCAGCAGCCAAGACTTCTCGCTACTAGCGGTAACTATCTCCTACAATGAGCAGTTCTTC. Translation gives CASSQDFSLLAVTISYNEQFF.

This chain uses TRBV19 with TRBJ1-2; D may be TRBD1 (6 bases). The CDR3 length is 15 residues. V gave up 7 bases and J gave up 1 base, with 16 bases separating them. The germline gives CDR1 LNHDA, CDR2 SQIVND (reference sequence). The DNA for the CDR3 is TGTGCCAGTATCAGGTCGGAAGGGGGTAACTATGGCTACACCTTC. It encodes CASIRSEGGNYGYTF. Using reference TRBV19 and TRBJ1-2 for the parts outside the CDR3, the full variable domain is DGGITQSPKYLFRKEGQNVTLSCEQNLNHDAMYWYRQDPGQGLRLIYYSQIVNDFQKGDIAEGYSVSREKKESFPLTVTSAQKNPTAFYLCASIRSEGGNYGYTFGSGTRLTVV.

This clone was counted only a few times. This sequence joins TRBV15 and TRBJ1-2, with D possibly being TRBD1 (6 bases). The germline V gene has CDR1 LNHNV and CDR2 YYDKDF (reference sequence). This CDR3 has 16 residues. V gave up 5 bases and J gave up 3 bases, with 19 bases separating them. For the CDR3, the DNA is TGTGCCACCAGCTTGGGGGCTACAGGGTCTCACTATGGCTACACCTTC. Its protein is CATSLGATGSHYGYTF.

A note on this clone: The same CDR3 is also encoded by other DNA sequences in this sample. This sequence joins TRBV5-1 and TRBJ2-7, with 8 bases identical to TRBD2. This CDR3 region has 15 residues. CDR1 is SGHRS, CDR2 YFSETQ, per germline. The V segment lost 0 bases and the J segment 0 bases; nucleotides outside the gene matches: 2. In DNA form, the CDR3 reads TGCGCCAGCAGCTTGGAGGCGGGGGGCTCCTACGAGCAGTACTTC. This sequence encodes CASSLEAGGSYEQYF.

The V call is TRBV5-6, the J call TRBJ2-7; tentatively, D is TRBD1 (5 bases). V was cut by 2 bases and J by 1 base, with 16 bases left in between. CDR3 length: 16 residues. The germline gives CDR1 SGHDT, CDR2 YYEEEE. In nucleotides, the CDR3 is TGTGCCAGCAGCTTTCTAACTTCCCGGACATCCTACGAGCAGTACTTC. Translation: CASSFLTSRTSYEQYF.

This chain connects TRBV18 to TRBJ1-3; TRBD1 agrees at 8 bases. The V segment lost 5 bases and the J segment 0 bases; nucleotides outside the gene matches: 6. The CDR3 has 16 residues. Germline V gives CDR1 KGHSH, CDR2 LQKENI. CDR3 DNA: TGTGCCAGCTCATCCCGGACAGGGAGCTCTGGAAACACCATATATTTT. Protein product: CASSSRTGSSGNTIYF.

The chain joins TRBV5-1 to TRBJ2-3; 10 bases match TRBD2. The germline V gene encodes CDR1 SGHRS and CDR2 YFSETQ. The CDR3 loop spans 16 amino acids. With 0 bases clipped from V and 5 bases from J, the junction kept 6 bases outside the gene matches. The CDR3 here is CASSLVKRGGIDTQYF. In DNA, the CDR3 is TGCGCCAGCAGCTTGGTGAAGCGGGGGGGCATAGATACGCAGTATTTT.